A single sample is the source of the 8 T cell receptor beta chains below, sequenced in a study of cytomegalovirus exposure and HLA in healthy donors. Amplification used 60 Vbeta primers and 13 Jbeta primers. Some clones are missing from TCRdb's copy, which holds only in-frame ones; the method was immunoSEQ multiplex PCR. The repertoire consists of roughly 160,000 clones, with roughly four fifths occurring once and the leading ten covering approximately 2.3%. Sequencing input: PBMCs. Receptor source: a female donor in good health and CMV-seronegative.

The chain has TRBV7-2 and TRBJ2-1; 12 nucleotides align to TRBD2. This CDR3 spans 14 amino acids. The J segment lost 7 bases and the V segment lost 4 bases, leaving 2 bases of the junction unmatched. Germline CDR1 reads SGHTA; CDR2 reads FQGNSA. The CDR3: CASSSSGGANEQFF. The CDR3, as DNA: TGTGCCAGCAGCTCTAGCGGGGGGGCGAATGAGCAGTTCTTC.

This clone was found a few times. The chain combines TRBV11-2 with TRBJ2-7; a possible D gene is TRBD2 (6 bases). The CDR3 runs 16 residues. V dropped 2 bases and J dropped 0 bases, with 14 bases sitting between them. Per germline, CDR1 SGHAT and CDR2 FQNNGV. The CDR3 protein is CASSLFPAGSSYEQYF. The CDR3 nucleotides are TGTGCCAGCAGCTTATTTCCCGCGGGGAGCTCCTACGAGCAGTACTTC.

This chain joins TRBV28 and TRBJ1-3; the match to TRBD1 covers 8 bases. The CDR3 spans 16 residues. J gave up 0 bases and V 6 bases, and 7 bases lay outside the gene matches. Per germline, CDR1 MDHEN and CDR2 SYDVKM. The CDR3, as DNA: TGTGCCAGCAGCCCCCCTCAGGGGGCCTCTGGAAACACCATATATTTT. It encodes CASSPPQGASGNTIYF.

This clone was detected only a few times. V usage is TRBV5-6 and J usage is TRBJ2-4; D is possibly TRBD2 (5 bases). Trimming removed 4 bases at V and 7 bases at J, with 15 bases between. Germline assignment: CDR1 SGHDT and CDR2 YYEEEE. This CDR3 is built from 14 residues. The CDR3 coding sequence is TGTGCCAGCAGCCTGCCGGGGTCTGCGAACATTCAGTACTTC. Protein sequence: CASSLPGSANIQYF.

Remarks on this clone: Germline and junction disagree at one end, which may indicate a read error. In DNA form, the CDR3 reads TGTGCCGCCAGGGTGCTGCGGAGTTTT. This translates into CAARVLRSF. V is TRBV5-3 and J is TRBJ1-4; possibly TRBD1 for D (5 bases). TRBV5-3 falls under the ORF class, with uncertain function. CDR3 length equals 9 residues.

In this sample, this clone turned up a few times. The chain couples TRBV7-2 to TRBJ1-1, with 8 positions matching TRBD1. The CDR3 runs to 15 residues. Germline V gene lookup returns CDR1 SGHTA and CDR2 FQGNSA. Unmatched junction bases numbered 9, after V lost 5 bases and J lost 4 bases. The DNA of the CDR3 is TGTGCCAGCAGCCCTAGGACAGGGCAGGGCACTGAAGCTTTCTTT. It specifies CASSPRTGQGTEAFF.

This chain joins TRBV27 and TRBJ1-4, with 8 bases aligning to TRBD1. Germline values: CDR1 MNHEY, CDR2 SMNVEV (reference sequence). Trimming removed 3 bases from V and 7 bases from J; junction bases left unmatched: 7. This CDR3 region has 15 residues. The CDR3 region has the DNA TGTGCCAGCAGTTTGGTCTCGACAGGGGTTGAAAAACTGTTTTTT. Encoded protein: CASSLVSTGVEKLFF.

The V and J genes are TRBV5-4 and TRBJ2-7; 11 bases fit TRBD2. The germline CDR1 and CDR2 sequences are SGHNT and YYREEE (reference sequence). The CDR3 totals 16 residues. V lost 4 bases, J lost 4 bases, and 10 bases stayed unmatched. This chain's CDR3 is CASSAGLAGKTYEQYF. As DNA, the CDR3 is TGTGCCAGCAGCGCCGGACTAGCGGGTAAGACGTACGAGCAGTACTTC.